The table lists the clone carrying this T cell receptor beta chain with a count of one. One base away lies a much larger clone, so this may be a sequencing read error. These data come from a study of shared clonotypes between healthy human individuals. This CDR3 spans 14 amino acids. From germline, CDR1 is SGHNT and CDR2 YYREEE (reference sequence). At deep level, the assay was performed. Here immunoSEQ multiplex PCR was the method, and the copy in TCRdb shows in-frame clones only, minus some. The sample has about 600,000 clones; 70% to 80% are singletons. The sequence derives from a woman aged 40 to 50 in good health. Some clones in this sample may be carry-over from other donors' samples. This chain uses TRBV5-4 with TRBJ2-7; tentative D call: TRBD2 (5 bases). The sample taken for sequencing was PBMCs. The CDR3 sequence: CASGLGADTYEQYF. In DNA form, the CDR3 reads TGTGCCAGCGGCTTGGGAGCGGATACCTACGAGCAGTACTTC.